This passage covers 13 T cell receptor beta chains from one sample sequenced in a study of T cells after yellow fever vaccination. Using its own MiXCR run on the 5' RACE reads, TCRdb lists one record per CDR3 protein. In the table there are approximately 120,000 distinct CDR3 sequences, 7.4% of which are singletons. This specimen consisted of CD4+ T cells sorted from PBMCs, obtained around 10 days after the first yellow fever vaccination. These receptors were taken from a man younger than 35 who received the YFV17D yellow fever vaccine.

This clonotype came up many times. Here the CDR3 reads CASRARGDTEAFF. CDR3 bases: TGTGCCAGCAGGGCCAGGGGGGACACTGAAGCTTTCTTT. The rearrangement uses TRBV6-4 and TRBJ1-1, with TRBD1 matching over 7 bases. This CDR3 region has 13 residues. The J segment lost 3 bases and the V segment lost 6 bases, leaving 4 bases of the junction unmatched. Germline V gene lookup returns CDR1 MRHNA and CDR2 SNTAGT.

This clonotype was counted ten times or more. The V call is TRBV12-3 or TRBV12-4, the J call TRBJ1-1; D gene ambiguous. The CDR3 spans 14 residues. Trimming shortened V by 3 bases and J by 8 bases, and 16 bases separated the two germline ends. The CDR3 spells CASSFYIGDAEAFF. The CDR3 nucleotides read TGTGCCAGCAGTTTTTATATCGGAGACGCAGAAGCTTTCTTT.

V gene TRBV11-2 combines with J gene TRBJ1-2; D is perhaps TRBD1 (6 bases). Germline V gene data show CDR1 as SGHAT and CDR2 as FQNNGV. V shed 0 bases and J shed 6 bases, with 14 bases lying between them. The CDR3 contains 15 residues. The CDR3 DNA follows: TGTGCCAGCAGCTTAGACGCGGGGGCCGGGAATGGCTACACCTTC. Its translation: CASSLDAGAGNGYTF.

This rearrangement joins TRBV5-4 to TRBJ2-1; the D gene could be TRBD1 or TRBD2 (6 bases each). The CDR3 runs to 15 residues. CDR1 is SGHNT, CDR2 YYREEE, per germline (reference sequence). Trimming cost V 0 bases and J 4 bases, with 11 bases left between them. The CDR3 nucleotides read TGTGCCAGCAGCTTGGGGGGGGCGGGGTACAATGAGCAGTTCTTC. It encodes CASSLGGAGYNEQFF.

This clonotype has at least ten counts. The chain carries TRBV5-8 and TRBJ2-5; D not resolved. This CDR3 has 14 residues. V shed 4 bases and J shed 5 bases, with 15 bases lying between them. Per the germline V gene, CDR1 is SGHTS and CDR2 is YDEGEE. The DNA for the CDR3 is TGTGCCAGCAGCCCCGGACCTGCGCGGGAGACCCAGTACTTC. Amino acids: CASSPGPARETQYF.

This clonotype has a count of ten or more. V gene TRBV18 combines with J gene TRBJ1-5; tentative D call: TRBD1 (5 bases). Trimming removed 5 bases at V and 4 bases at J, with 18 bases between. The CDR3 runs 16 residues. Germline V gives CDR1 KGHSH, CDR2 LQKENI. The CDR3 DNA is TGTGCCAGCTCAGACCGGAGGGTCGGGGGAAATCAGCCCCAGCATTTT. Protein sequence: CASSDRRVGGNQPQHF.

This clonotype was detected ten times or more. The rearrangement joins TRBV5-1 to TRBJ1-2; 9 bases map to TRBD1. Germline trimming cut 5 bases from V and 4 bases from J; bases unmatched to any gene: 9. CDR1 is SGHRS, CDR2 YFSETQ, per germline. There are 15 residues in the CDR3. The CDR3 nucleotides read TGCGCCAGCAGTACTAGGGACAGGGACCCCTATGGCTACACCTTC. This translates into CASSTRDRDPYGYTF.

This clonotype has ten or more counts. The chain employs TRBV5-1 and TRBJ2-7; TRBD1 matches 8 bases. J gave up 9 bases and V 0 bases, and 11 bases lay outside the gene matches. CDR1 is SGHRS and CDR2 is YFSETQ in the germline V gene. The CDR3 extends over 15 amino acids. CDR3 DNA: TGCGCCAGCAGCTTGGATTCACAGGGGGGTGTAGTGCAGTACTTC. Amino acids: CASSLDSQGGVVQYF.

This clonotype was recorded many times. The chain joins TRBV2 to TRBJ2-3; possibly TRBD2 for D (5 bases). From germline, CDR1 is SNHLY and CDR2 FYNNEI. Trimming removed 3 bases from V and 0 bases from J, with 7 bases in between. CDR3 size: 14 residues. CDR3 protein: CASSEGGSTDTQYF. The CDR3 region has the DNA TGTGCCAGCAGTGAGGGCGGGAGCACAGATACGCAGTATTTT.

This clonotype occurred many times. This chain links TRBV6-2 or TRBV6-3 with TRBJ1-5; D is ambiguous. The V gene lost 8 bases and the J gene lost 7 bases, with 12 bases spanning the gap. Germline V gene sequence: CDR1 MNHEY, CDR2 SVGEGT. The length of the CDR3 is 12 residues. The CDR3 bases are TGTGCCAGCGCTCTCCGTCGACAGCCCCAGCATTTT. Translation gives CASALRRQPQHF.

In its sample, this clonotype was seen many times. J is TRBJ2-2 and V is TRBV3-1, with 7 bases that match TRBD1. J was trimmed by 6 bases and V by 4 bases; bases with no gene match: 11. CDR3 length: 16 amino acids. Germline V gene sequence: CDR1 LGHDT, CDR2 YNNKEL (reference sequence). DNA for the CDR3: TGTGCCAGCAGCCTACCGGGACAGCTAATTGCCGGGGAGCTGTTTTTT. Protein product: CASSLPGQLIAGELFF.

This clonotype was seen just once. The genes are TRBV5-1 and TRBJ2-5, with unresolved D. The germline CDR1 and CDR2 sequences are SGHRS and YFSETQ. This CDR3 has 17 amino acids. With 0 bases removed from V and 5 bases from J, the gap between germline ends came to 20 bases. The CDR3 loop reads CASSLGLISDGSETQYF. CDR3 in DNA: TGCGCCAGCAGCTTGGGCCTAATCTCGGACGGATCGGAGACCCAGTACTTC.

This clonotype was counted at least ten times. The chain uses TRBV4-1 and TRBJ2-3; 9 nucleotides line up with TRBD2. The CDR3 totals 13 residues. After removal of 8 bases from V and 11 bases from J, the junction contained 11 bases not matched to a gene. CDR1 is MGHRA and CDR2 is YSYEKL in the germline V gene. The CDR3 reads CASRGLAGFLQYF. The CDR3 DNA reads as TGCGCCAGCCGCGGGCTAGCGGGGTTTCTGCAGTATTTT.